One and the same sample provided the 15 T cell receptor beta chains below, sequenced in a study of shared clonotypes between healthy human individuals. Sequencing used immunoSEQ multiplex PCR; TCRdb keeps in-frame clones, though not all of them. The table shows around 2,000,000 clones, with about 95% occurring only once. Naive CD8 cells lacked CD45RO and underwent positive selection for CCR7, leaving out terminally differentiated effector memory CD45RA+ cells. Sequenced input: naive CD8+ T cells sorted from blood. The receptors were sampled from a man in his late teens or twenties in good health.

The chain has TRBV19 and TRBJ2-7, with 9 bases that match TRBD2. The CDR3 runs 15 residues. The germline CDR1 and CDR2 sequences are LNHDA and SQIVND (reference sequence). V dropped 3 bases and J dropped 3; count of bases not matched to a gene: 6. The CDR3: CASSIRGGRVYEQYF. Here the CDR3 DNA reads TGTGCCAGTAGTATTAGAGGCGGGAGGGTCTACGAGCAGTACTTC.

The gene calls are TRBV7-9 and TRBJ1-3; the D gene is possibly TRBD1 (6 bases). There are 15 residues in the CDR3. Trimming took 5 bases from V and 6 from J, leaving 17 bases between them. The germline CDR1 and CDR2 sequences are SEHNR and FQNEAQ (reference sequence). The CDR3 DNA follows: TGTGCCAGCAGCCCTACACAGGGAACAAAAAACACCATATATTTT. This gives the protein CASSPTQGTKNTIYF.

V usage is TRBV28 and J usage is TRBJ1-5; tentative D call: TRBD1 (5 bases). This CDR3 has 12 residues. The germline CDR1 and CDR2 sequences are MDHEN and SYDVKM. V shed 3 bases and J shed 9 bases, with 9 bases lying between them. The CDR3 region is CASSLGEGPQHF. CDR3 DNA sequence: TGTGCCAGCAGTTTGGGGGAGGGGCCCCAGCATTTT.

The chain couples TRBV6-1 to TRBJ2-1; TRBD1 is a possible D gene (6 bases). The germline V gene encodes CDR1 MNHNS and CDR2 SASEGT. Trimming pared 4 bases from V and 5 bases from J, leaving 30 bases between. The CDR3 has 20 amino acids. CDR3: CASSALTGLRSIGANNEQFF. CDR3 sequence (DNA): TGTGCCAGCAGTGCCCTAACAGGGCTGAGATCCATTGGGGCTAACAATGAGCAGTTCTTC.

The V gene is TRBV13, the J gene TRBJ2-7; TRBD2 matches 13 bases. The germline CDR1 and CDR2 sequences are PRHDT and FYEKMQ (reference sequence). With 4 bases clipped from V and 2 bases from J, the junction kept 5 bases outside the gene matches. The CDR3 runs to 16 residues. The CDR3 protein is CASSSGLAGEPYEQYF. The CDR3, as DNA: TGTGCCAGCAGCTCAGGACTAGCGGGAGAACCCTACGAGCAGTACTTC.

CDR3 nucleotide sequence: TGTGCCAGCAGCTTGGGAACAGGGGGGAATGGCTACACCTTC. It encodes CASSLGTGGNGYTF. V is TRBV5-5 and J is TRBJ1-2, with 8 bases fitting TRBD1. CDR1 is SGHKS and CDR2 is YYEKEE in the germline V gene (reference sequence). This CDR3 has 14 residues. J gave up 6 bases and V 0 bases, and 4 bases lay outside the gene matches.

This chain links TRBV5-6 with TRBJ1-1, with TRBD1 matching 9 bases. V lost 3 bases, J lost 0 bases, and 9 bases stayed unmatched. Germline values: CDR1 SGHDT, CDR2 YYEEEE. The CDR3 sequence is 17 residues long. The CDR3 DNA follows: TGTGCCAGCAGCTCCAGGGGACAGGGTTGGATGAACACTGAAGCTTTCTTT. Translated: CASSSRGQGWMNTEAFF.

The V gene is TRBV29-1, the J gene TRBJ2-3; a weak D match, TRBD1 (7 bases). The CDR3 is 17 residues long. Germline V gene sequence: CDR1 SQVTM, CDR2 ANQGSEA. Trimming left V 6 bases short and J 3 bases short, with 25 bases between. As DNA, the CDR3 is TGCAGCGTCAATGGGGGTGGAGGGGGCGACGGGACAGATACGCAGTATTTT. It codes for CSVNGGGGGDGTDTQYF.

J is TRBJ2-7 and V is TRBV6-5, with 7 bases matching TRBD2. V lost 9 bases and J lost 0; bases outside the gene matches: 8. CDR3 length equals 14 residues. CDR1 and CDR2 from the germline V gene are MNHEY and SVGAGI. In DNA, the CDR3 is TGTGCCAGTAGACTAGCCCAGGGCTCCTACGAGCAGTACTTC. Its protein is CASRLAQGSYEQYF.

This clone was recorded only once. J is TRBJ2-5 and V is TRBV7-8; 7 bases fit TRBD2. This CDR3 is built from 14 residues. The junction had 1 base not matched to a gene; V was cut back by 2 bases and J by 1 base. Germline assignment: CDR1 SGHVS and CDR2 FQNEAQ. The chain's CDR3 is CASSLSGAQETQYF. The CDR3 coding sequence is TGTGCCAGCAGCTTAAGCGGGGCCCAAGAGACCCAGTACTTC.

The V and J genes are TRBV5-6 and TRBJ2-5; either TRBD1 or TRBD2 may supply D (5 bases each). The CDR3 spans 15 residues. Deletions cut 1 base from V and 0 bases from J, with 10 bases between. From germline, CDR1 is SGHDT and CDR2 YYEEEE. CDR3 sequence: CASSLWDGDQETQYF. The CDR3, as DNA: TGTGCCAGCAGCTTGTGGGACGGCGACCAAGAGACCCAGTACTTC.

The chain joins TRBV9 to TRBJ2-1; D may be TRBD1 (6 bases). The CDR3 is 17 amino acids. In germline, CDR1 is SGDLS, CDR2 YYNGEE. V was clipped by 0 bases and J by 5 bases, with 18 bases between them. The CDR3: CASSVGGGMIKDNEQFF. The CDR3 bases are TGTGCCAGCAGCGTAGGAGGGGGAATGATAAAGGACAATGAGCAGTTCTTC.

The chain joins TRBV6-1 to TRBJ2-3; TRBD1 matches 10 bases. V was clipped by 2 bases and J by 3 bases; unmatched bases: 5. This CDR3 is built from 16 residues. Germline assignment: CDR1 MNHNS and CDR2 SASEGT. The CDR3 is CASSEYGTGETDTQYF. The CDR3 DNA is TGTGCCAGCAGTGAATACGGGACAGGGGAGACAGATACGCAGTATTTT.

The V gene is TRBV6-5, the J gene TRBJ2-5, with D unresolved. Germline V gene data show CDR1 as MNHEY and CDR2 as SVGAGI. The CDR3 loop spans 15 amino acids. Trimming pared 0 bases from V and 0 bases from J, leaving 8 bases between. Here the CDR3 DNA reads TGTGCCAGCAGTTACTCGAACGCGTACCAAGAGACCCAGTACTTC. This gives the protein CASSYSNAYQETQYF.

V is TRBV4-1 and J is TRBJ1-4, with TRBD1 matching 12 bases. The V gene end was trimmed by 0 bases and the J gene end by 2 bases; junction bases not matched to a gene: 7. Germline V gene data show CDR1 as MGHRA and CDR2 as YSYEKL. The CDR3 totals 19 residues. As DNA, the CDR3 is TGCGCCAGCAGCCAAGATCGGGACAGGGGGCTTTCGACTAATGAAAAACTGTTTTTT. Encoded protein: CASSQDRDRGLSTNEKLFF.